This T cell receptor (beta chain) was recorded in a study of blood T cell repertoires in COVID-19. Study-level background: Collection of acute and convalescent COVID-19 samples took place in the United States, Italy and Spain.

V was clipped by 1 base and J by 4 bases; unmatched bases: 3. This CDR3 is built from 18 residues. Per germline, CDR1 SGHTA and CDR2 FQGNSA. Measured with immunoSEQ multiplex PCR; TCRdb has only the in-frame clones, and not every one. The sample consists of approximately 75,000 clones, 82% of them appearing once. The specimen was peripheral blood. The rearrangement joins TRBV7-2 to TRBJ2-6; 14 bases fit TRBD2. The source is a human donor in a cohort sampled during active COVID-19. DNA of the CDR3: TGTGCCAGCAGCTTAGGACTAGCGGGGGGGCCAGGGGCCAACGTCCTGACTTTC. Encoded protein: CASSLGLAGGPGANVLTF.